This TCR beta chain was found in a study of blood T cell repertoires in COVID-19 (dated by TCRdb to 2020 to 2021). Concerning the study at large: The collaborator samples originated in the United States, Italy and Spain and spanned the acute and convalescent phases of COVID-19. A freely available public database, intended as a resource for researchers studying the immune response to SARS-CoV-2, is where the repertoires were released. Nearly every sample came with metadata listing a de-identified subject ID, COVID-19 status, age in years and sex. Subjects who had been exposed to COVID-19, were actively infected with it, or had recovered from it provided the deeply sampled blood TCRbeta repertoires that made up the dataset. The prospective study material was composed of cDNA or gDNA derived from T cells, B-cell-depleted T cells, or PBMCs. Where available, HLA class I and class II types were obtained from metadata supplied by the sample provider rather than from assay-based typing. Samples were obtained from the ongoing ImmuneRACE study (first 160 participants) and from about 1,300 subjects provided by 6 global collaborators. The paper as a whole reports these results and caveats: How much clinical and demographic metadata was included differed by source and by participant, and the metadata was provided uncurated.

To note about this clone: The antigen it recognizes is unknown. It has no much larger one-base neighbor in the sample; base qualities were not kept.

TCRbeta CDR3 regions were amplified from genomic DNA by means of the immunoSEQ Assay, a bias-controlled multiplex PCR. In the authors' own workflow: Nucleated cell counts per sample were estimated from amplification of reference gene primers within the assay. Sequence reads were collapsed and filtered to measure the absolute abundance of every unique TCRbeta CDR3 rearrangement. For each sample, productive Simpson clonality was calculated as the square root of Simpson's diversity index over productive rearrangements. TCRdb retrieved this table from immuneACCESS and kept in-frame rearrangements only. Not all clones are present; in checked studies, unresolved V genes account for under half, and no reason is known for the remainder. V and J calls and clone size follow that table, whereas D and trimming were derived from the DNA. This sample lists approximately 270,000 clones; roughly 88% were detected once. The top ten clones comprise 0.85% to 1% of the sample.

Reading from cysteine to phenylalanine, the CDR3 counts 13 amino acids. The sequence is cut down to CDR3 DNA, 39 bases in frame from base 1. V lost 3 bases and J lost 7 bases; the stretch between them is 13 bases long. CDR1 and CDR2 are read off the germline V gene (reference sequence) as MNHEY and SMNVEV. One collaborating source in Seattle enrolled patients while the patients were actively infected and followed the patients over time throughout the course of disease. Whole blood was collected in K2EDTA tubes by collaborating institutions according to the institutions' own protocols. Collaborator samples were shipped for TCRbeta analysis as frozen whole blood, isolated PBMCs, or DNA extracted from either sample type.

This TCR was sampled from a human donor with COVID-19, enrolled during active disease. The donor label of this sample is uncertain. The rearranged segments are TRBV27 and TRBJ2-7; TRBD2 might be the D gene, on 5 matching bases. The sequencing sample was made of peripheral blood. The DNA sequence is TGTGCCAGCAGTTTTGGGGTGCGGGCAGAGCAGTACTTC. It codes for CASSFGVRAEQYF.